Listed here are 2 T cell receptor beta chains from one sample, sequenced in a study of blood T cell repertoires in COVID-19. Some clones are missing from TCRdb's copy, which holds only in-frame ones; the method was immunoSEQ multiplex PCR. The sample has around 500,000 clones; approximately 90% are singletons. The source material was PBMCs or T cells enriched from blood (not recorded which). These receptors all come from a woman aged 55-70 years who had recovered from COVID-19.

The genes are TRBV6-5 and TRBJ2-7; the match to TRBD1 covers 12 bases. The length of the CDR3 is 14 residues. Germline V CDR1 and CDR2: MNHEY, SVGAGI. After removal of 8 bases from V and 5 bases from J, the junction contained 7 bases not matched to a gene. The CDR3 spells CASLPGTGGHEQYF. CDR3 DNA: TGTGCCAGCCTTCCTGGGACAGGGGGCCACGAGCAGTACTTC.

The chain joins TRBV9 to TRBJ2-2; D is unclear. The CDR3 has 15 amino acids. V was clipped by 2 bases and J by 0 bases, with 8 bases between them. Germline V gives CDR1 SGDLS, CDR2 YYNGEE. CDR3 sequence reads: CASSVATANTGELFF. Written as DNA, the CDR3 is TGTGCCAGCAGCGTGGCAACCGCGAACACCGGGGAGCTGTTTTTT.